Following are 8 T cell receptor beta chains from one sample sequenced in a study of T cell repertoires in cytomegalovirus infection. Via MiXCR, TCRdb re-called the reads, giving one row per CDR3 protein. The sample records 300,000 to 400,000 distinct CDR3 sequences, roughly 25% being singletons. No cognate antigen is known for these TCRs. The material was cultured PBMCs, obtained from culture after CMV antigen stimulation. The receptors originated from a human donor in good health (CMV status not recorded). Some clones in this sample may be carry-over from other donors' samples.

The table lists this clonotype with a few counts. The chain combines TRBV2 with TRBJ2-3; TRBD2 aligns across 13 bases. This CDR3 contains 15 residues. Germline V gene lookup returns CDR1 SNHLY and CDR2 FYNNEI. Trimming at V came to 10 bases and at J to 2 bases, leaving 6 bases not matched to a gene. CDR3 loop: CATPGLAGTTDTQYF. The CDR3 DNA reads TGTGCCACCCCGGGACTAGCGGGAACCACAGATACGCAGTATTTT.

The table lists this clonotype with a few counts. V gene TRBV7-9 combines with J gene TRBJ2-7; 7 bases are shared with TRBD2. Trimming at V came to 0 bases and at J to 7 bases, leaving 3 bases not matched to a gene. Looked up from germline, CDR1 is SEHNR and CDR2 is FQNEAQ (reference sequence). The CDR3 covers 13 residues. CDR3 amino acids: CASSLAGAGEQYF. The DNA of the CDR3 is TGTGCCAGCAGCTTAGCGGGAGCGGGGGAGCAGTACTTC.

In this sample, this clonotype turned up many times. The chain uses TRBV7-2 and TRBJ2-6; tentative D call: TRBD1 (5 bases). CDR1 is SGHTA, CDR2 FQGNSA, per germline. V was trimmed by 5 bases and J by 0 bases, leaving 11 bases between them. The CDR3 sequence is 16 residues long. The CDR3 region is CASSGRVPSGANVLTF. The CDR3 DNA reads as TGTGCCAGCAGCGGCAGGGTGCCCTCTGGGGCCAACGTCCTGACTTTC.

This clonotype was picked up many times. The chain employs TRBV6-2 or TRBV6-3 and TRBJ1-1, with no clear D. From germline, CDR1 is MNHEY and CDR2 SVGEGT. This CDR3 region has 13 residues. V lost 6 bases and J lost 3, with 11 bases in between. The CDR3 is CASRRHGDTEAFF. The CDR3 DNA sequence: TGTGCCAGCAGGCGACACGGGGACACTGAAGCTTTCTTT.

This clonotype was seen more than once but under ten times. The chain links TRBV4-1 to TRBJ1-2; possible D gene TRBD1, 6 bases. This CDR3 contains 14 residues. CDR1 and CDR2 from the germline V gene are MGHRA and YSYEKL. Trimming removed 4 bases from V and 4 bases from J, with 13 bases in between. The CDR3 DNA reads as TGCGCCAGCAGCCCGTCCGGACAGAGCTATGGCTACACCTTC. Translation gives CASSPSGQSYGYTF.

Concerning this clonotype itself: At one of its ends the junction is not consistent with the germline gene, which may arise from a read error. The rearrangement joins TRBV7-8 to TRBJ2-7; the match to TRBD2 covers 10 bases. Looked up from germline, CDR1 is SGHVS and CDR2 is FQNEAQ. The CDR3 loop spans 14 amino acids. This CDR3 reads CASSPPGLATHRSF. The CDR3 DNA reads as TGTGCCAGCAGCCCACCGGGACTAGCGACACATAGATCCTTC.

A few counts support this clonotype. The rearrangement joins TRBV6-2 or TRBV6-3 to TRBJ1-1, with 11 nucleotides matching TRBD1. The CDR3 spans 14 residues. CDR1 is MNHEY, CDR2 SVGEGT, per germline. Germline trimming cut 10 bases from V and 7 bases from J; bases unmatched to any gene: 11. Here the CDR3 DNA reads TGTGCCACTTCGACGAGGACAGGGGGCAGTGAAGCTTTCTTT. This codes for CATSTRTGGSEAFF.

In this sample, this clonotype turned up a few times. V and J are TRBV6-8 and TRBJ2-1; tentatively, D is TRBD2 (5 bases). Germline V gene sequence: CDR1 MNHGY, CDR2 SAAAGT. The V end was cut by 6 bases, the J end by 9 bases, with 12 bases between. This CDR3 spans 12 amino acids. CDR3 DNA sequence: TGTGCCAGCAGACTCTCTGAGGGTGAGCAGTTCTTC. This encodes CASRLSEGEQFF.